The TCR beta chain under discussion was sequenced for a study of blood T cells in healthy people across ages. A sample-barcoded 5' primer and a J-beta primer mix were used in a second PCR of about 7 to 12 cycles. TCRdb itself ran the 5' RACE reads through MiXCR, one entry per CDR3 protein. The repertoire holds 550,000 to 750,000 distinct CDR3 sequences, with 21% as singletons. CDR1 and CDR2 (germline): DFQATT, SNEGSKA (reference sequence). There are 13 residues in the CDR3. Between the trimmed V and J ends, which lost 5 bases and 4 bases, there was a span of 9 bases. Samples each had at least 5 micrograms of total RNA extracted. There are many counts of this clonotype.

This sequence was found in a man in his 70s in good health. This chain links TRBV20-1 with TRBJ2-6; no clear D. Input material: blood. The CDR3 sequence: CSAWVAGANVLTF. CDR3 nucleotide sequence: TGCAGTGCTTGGGTGGCCGGGGCCAACGTCCTGACTTTC.